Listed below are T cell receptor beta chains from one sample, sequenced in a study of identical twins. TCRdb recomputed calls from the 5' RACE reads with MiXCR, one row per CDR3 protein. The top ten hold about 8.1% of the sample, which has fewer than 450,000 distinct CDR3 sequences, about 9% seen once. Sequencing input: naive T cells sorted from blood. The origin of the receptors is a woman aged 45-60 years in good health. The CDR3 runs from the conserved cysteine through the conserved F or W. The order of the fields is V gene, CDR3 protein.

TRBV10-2,CASSPTGYGYTF
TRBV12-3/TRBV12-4,CASSPYSSKLFF
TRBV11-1,CASIIWGVHYEQYF
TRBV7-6,CASSLGLGRETQYF
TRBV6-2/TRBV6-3,CASRGVWGDGTDTQYF
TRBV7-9,CASSARDRSYEQYF
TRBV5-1,CASSLGSGTPRLEQFF
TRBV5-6,CASSLALAGFYEQYF
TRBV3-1,CASSLGLAGRFF
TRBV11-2,CASSNRDGIYEQYF
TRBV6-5,CASSYSSAGDADTQYF
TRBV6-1,CAGSLWGTGELFF
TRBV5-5,CASSPVGTGRYEQFF
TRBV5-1,CASTWGAGANVLTF
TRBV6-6,CASRPGTENNQPQHF
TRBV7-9,CASSLGSSDRGTEAFF
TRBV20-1,CSARLGGTGRDTQYF
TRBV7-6,CASSFGTSAGELFF
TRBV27,CASSWKGTGELFF
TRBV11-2,CASIELSRDRGYNEQFF
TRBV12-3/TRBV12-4,CASTRASGSHDNEQFF
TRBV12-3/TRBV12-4,CASSFSMTTGRSTYGYTF
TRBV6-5,CASRNRAGYGYTF
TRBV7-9,CASSWTGGSSPLHF
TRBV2,CASRRLAGASGELFF
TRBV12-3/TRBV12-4,CASSLSGRADEQFF